The text below deals with one T cell receptor (beta chain). The antigen remains unidentified. A junction boundary mismatches the germline segment, possibly from a read error. This entry belongs to a study of T cell repertoires in cytomegalovirus infection. Study details: Peptides in the study included HLA-C-restricted and HLA-B-restricted CMV epitopes. Public TCR beta signature analysis indicated the presence of both CMV infection and matching HLA type.

TCRdb fed the reads into MiXCR, producing one record per CDR3 protein. Of hundreds of thousands of distinct CDR3 sequences listed, about 28% are singletons. The specimen comprised cultured PBMCs, sampled from culture after CMV antigen stimulation. The source of this sequence is a human donor in good health (CMV status not recorded). Some clones in this sample may be carry-over from other donors' samples.

The CDR3 sequence is CASSLGGGQGHEQHF. CDR3 sequence (DNA): TGTGCCAGCAGCTTAGGGGGGGGGCAGGGCCACGAGCAGCACTTC. The gene calls are TRBV7-2 and TRBJ2-7; D might be TRBD2 (7 bases). Germline V gives CDR1 SGHTA, CDR2 FQGNSA. CDR3 length: 15 residues.